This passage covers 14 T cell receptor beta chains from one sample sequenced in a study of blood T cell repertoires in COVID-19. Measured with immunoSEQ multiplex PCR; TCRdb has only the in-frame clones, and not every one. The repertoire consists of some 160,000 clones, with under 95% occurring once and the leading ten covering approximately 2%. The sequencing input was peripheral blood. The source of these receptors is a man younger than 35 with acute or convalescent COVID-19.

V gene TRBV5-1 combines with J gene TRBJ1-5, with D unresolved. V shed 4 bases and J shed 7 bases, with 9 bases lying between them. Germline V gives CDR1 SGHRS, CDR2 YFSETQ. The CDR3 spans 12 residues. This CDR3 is CASSREGQPQHF. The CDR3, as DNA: TGCGCCAGCAGCCGTGAGGGCCAGCCCCAGCATTTT.

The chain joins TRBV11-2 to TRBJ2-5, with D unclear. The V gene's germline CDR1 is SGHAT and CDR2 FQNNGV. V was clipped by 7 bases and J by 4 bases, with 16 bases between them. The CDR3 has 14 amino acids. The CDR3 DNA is TGTGCCAGCACCACCTCAGGTATCCGAGAGACCCAGTACTTC. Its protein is CASTTSGIRETQYF.

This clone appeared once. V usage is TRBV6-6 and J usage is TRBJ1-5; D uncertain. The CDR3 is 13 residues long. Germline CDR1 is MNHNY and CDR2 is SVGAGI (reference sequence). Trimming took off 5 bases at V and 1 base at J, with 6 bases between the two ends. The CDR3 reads CASSTASNQPQHF. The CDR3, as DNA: TGTGCCAGCAGTACAGCCAGCAATCAGCCCCAGCATTTT.

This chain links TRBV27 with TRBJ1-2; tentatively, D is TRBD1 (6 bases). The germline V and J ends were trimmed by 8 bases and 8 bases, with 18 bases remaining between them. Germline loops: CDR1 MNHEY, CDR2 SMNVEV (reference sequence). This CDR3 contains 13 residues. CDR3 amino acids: CASSQVRGGGYTF. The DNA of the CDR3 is TGTGCCAGCTCCCAGGTCAGGGGCGGCGGCTACACCTTC.

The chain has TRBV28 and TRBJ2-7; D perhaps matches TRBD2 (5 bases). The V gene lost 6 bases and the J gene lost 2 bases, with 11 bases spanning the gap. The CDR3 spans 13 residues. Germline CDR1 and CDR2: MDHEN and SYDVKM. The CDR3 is CASSRGLTYEQYF. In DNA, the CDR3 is TGTGCCAGCAGCCGGGGATTAACCTACGAGCAGTACTTC.

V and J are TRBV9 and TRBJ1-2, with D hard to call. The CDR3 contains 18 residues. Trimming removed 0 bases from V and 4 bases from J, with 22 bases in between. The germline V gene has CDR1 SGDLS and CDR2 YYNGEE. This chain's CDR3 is CASSVATEAGREAYGYTF. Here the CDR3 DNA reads TGTGCCAGCAGCGTAGCTACTGAGGCAGGTCGGGAGGCCTATGGCTACACCTTC.

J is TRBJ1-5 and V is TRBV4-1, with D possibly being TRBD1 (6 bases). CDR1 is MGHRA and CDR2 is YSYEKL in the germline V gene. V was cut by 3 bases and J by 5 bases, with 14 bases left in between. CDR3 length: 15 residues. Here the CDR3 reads CASSQGTFRDQPQHF. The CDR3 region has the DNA TGCGCCAGCAGCCAGGGGACATTCCGGGATCAGCCCCAGCATTTT.

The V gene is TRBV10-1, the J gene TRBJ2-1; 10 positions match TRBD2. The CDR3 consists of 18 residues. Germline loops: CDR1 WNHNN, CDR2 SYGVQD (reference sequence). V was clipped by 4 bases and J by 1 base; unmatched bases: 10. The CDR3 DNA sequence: TGCGCCAGCAGTGTATCCAGCGGGAGGGCCTTATCCTACAATGAGCAGTTCTTC. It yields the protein CASSVSSGRALSYNEQFF.

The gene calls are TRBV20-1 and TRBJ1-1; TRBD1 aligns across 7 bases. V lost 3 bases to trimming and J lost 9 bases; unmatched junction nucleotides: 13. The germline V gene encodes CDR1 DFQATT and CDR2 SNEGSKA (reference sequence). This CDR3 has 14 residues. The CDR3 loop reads CSASLTGATSQAFF. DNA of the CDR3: TGCAGTGCTAGTCTTACAGGGGCCACCTCTCAAGCTTTCTTT.

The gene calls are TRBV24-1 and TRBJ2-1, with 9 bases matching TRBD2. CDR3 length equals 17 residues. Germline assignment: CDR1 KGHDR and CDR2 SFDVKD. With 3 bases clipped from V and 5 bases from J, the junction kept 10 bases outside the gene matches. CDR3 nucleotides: TGTGCCACCAGTGATGCTACCGTAGCGGGAGTGGACAATGAGCAGTTCTTC. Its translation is CATSDATVAGVDNEQFF.

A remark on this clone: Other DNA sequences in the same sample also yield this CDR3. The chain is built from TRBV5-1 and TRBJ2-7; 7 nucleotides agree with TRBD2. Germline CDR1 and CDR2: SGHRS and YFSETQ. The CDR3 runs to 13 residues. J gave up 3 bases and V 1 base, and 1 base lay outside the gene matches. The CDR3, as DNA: TGCGCCAGCAGCTTGACGGGGGGCTACGAGCAGTACTTC. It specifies CASSLTGGYEQYF.

The CDR3 nucleotides read TGTGCCTGGAGCGAGGACAGTAATTCACCCCTCCACTTT. It yields the protein CAWSEDSNSPLHF. The chain links TRBV30 to TRBJ1-6, with D possibly matching TRBD1 (6 bases). V lost 3 bases and J lost 6, with 9 bases in between. This CDR3 region has 13 residues. CDR1 GTSNPN and CDR2 SVGIG come from the germline V gene (reference sequence). Full variable domain (missing parts from reference TRBV30 and TRBJ1-6): SQTIHQWPATLVQPVGSPLSLECTVEGTSNPNLYWYRQAAGRGLQLLFYSVGIGQISSEVPQNLSASRPQDRQFILSSKKLLLSDSGFYLCAWSEDSNSPLHFGNGTRLTVT.

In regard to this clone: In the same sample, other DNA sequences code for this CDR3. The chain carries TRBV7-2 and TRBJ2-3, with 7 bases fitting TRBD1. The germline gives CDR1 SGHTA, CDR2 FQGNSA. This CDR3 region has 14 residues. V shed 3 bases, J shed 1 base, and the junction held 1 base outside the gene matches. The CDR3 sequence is CASSFDRGTDTQYF. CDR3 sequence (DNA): TGTGCCAGCAGCTTCGACAGGGGCACAGATACGCAGTATTTT.

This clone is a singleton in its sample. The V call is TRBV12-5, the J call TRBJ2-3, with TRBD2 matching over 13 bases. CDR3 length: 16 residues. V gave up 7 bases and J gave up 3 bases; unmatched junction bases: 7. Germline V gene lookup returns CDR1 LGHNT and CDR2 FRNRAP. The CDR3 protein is CASALGLAGATDTQYF. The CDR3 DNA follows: TGTGCTAGTGCTCTCGGACTAGCGGGGGCGACAGATACGCAGTATTTT.